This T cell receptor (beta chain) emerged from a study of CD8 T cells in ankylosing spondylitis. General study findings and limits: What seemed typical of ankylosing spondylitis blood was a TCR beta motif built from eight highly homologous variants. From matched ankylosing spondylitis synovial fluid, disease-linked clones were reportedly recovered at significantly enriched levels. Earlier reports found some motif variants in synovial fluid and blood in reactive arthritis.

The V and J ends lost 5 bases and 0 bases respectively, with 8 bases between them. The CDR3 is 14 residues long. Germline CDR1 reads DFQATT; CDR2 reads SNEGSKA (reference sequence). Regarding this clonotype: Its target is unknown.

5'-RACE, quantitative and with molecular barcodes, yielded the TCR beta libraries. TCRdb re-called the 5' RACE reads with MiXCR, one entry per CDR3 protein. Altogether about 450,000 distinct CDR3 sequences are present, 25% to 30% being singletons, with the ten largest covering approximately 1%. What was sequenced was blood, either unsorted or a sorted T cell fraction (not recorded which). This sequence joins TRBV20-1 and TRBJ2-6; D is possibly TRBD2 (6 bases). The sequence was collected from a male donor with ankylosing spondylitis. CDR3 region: CSAWGDSGANVLTF. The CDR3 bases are TGCAGTGCTTGGGGGGACTCTGGGGCCAACGTCCTGACTTTC.